The 30 T cell receptor beta chains in this list originate from one sample, sequenced in a study of PD-1 blockade in classical Hodgkin lymphoma. Libraries were prepared by immunoSEQ multiplex PCR; TCRdb keeps only in-frame clonotypes and omits some of them. The sample has some 22,000 clones, about three quarters seen once. Brentuximab vedotin exposure varied among the patients, all of whom had relapsed after autologous stem cell transplantation. The material sequenced was peripheral blood mononuclear cells (PBMCs), taken before the second cycle of nivolumab. The receptors stem from a human donor with classical Hodgkin lymphoma.

CDR3 in amino acids: CASSYSRVGGGGYTF. The CDR3 bases are TGTGCCAGCAGTTACTCCCGGGTCGGGGGGGGAGGCTACACCTTC. The rearrangement links TRBV6-7 to TRBJ1-2; D possibly corresponds to TRBD1 (5 bases). TRBV6-7 is an ORF, with its function uncertain. V lost 0 bases, J lost 8 bases, and 16 bases lay in between. This CDR3 has 15 residues.

This chain links TRBV6-5 with TRBJ1-4, with unresolved D. This CDR3 spans 14 amino acids. Trimming took off 0 bases at V and 8 bases at J, with 10 bases between the two ends. CDR1 and CDR2 from the germline V gene are MNHEY and SVGAGI. The CDR3 DNA is TGTGCCAGCAGTTACTCGAGCGTAAACGAAAAACTGTTTTTT. Translation gives CASSYSSVNEKLFF.

The CDR3 DNA reads TGTGCCAGCAGCGCCGGAGCAGGAAACCCCCGAGTCATTCAGTACTTC. It encodes CASSAGAGNPRVIQYF. This rearrangement joins TRBV9 to TRBJ2-4; D is unresolved. This CDR3 has 16 amino acids. V lost 3 bases to trimming and J lost 9 bases, with 22 bases between them. The germline V gene encodes CDR1 SGDLS and CDR2 YYNGEE.

This sequence joins TRBV9 and TRBJ2-7; D unclear. V gave up 2 bases and J gave up 4 bases, with 7 bases separating them. This CDR3 has 12 amino acids. Germline CDR1 SGDLS, CDR2 YYNGEE. In nucleotides, the CDR3 is TGTGCCAGCAGCGTCGTAGGGTACGAGCAGTACTTC. It encodes CASSVVGYEQYF. Variable domain in full (rest from reference TRBV9 and TRBJ2-7): DSGVTQTPKHLITATGQRVTLRCSPRSGDLSVYWYQQSLDQGLQFLIQYYNGEERAKGNILERFSAQQFPDLHSELNLSSLELGDSALYFCASSVVGYEQYFGPGTRLTVT.

The genes are TRBV29-1 and TRBJ1-2; D may be TRBD1 (5 bases). Trimming took 3 bases from V and 8 from J, leaving 13 bases between them. Germline V gene sequence: CDR1 SQVTM, CDR2 ANQGSEA. The CDR3 has 12 residues. CDR3 amino acids: CSVDTGAPGYTF. Here the CDR3 DNA reads TGCAGCGTTGATACCGGGGCGCCCGGCTACACCTTC.

V usage is TRBV9 and J usage is TRBJ2-1; 10 bases agree with TRBD2. Germline trimming cut 3 bases from V and 12 bases from J; bases unmatched to any gene: 15. The germline CDR1 and CDR2 sequences are SGDLS and YYNGEE. The CDR3 is made up of 16 amino acids. CDR3 region: CASSAAGTSESRGQFF. The CDR3 DNA sequence: TGTGCCAGCAGCGCAGCCGGGACTAGCGAATCAAGGGGGCAGTTCTTC.

The chain couples TRBV5-4 to TRBJ2-1; possibly TRBD1 for D (6 bases). There are 16 residues in the CDR3. Germline CDR1 and CDR2: SGHNT and YYREEE (reference sequence). Between the trimmed V and J ends, which lost 1 base and 1 base, there was a span of 12 bases. The CDR3 bases are TGTGCCAGCAGCTTGCCACAGGGAATTTCCTACAATGAGCAGTTCTTC. This translates into CASSLPQGISYNEQFF.

The chain uses TRBV30 and TRBJ2-1, with no clear D. V lost 5 bases and J 3 bases, leaving 5 bases between the germline ends. Germline-derived CDR1 and CDR2 are GTSNPN and SVGIG (reference sequence). The CDR3 is 11 residues long. CDR3 DNA: TGTGCCTGGGGGCGCTACAATGAGCAGTTCTTC. Amino acid sequence: CAWGRYNEQFF.

The V call is TRBV5-8, the J call TRBJ2-5; a possible D gene is TRBD1 (6 bases). The CDR3 sequence is 14 residues long. Deletions cut 3 bases from V and 5 bases from J, with 14 bases between. Germline CDR1 reads SGHTS; CDR2 reads YDEGEE. The CDR3, as DNA: TGTGCCAGCAGCTCCACAGGGTGGGAGGAGACCCAGTACTTC. Translation gives CASSSTGWEETQYF. The full variable domain, rest sourced from reference TRBV5-8 and TRBJ2-5, is EAGVTQSPTHLIKTRGQQATLRCSPISGHTSVYWYQQALGLGLQFLLWYDEGEERNRGNFPPRFSGRQFPNYSSELNVNALELEDSALYLCASSSTGWEETQYFGPGTRLLVL.

The chain links TRBV10-3 to TRBJ2-5, with D perhaps TRBD1 (6 bases). The CDR3 extends over 13 amino acids. Germline lookup yields CDR1 ENHRY and CDR2 SYGVKD. Deletions cut 8 bases from V and 5 bases from J, with 15 bases between. The DNA of the CDR3 is TGTGCCATCGCGGTACAGGGCAGTGAGACCCAGTACTTC. Protein product: CAIAVQGSETQYF.

This clone was seen only a few times. The chain combines TRBV5-1 with TRBJ2-7; D is uncertain. The V end was cut by 5 bases, the J end by 6 bases, with 12 bases between. Germline CDR1 is SGHRS and CDR2 is YFSETQ. The CDR3 length is 12 residues. The CDR3 spells CASSQEFSEQYF. The CDR3 DNA reads TGCGCCAGCAGTCAGGAGTTCAGCGAGCAGTACTTC.

The chain is built from TRBV13 and TRBJ2-3, with TRBD2 matching over 7 bases. This CDR3 is 14 amino acids long. With V trimmed by 2 bases and J by 1 base, 0 bases remained unmatched. Germline CDR1 and CDR2: PRHDT and FYEKMQ (reference sequence). CDR3 protein: CASSLTSGTDTQYF. DNA of the CDR3: TGTGCCAGCAGCTTAACTAGCGGCACAGATACGCAGTATTTT.

This clone was seen a single time. This chain connects TRBV30 to TRBJ2-2; D perhaps matches TRBD2 (6 bases). Germline values: CDR1 GTSNPN, CDR2 SVGIG (reference sequence). Trimming took off 4 bases at V and 3 bases at J, with 9 bases between the two ends. The CDR3 runs 13 residues. The CDR3 sequence: CAWTGADTGELFF. The CDR3 nucleotides are TGTGCCTGGACGGGAGCTGACACCGGGGAGCTGTTTTTT.

This clone appeared a few times. CDR3 nucleotides: TGTGCCAGCAGCGGTCCGGTGGGGCTAGCGGGACTGGACCAGTACTTC. Translation gives CASSGPVGLAGLDQYF. The chain employs TRBV7-9 and TRBJ2-5; 9 bases agree with TRBD2. Germline values: CDR1 SEHNR, CDR2 FQNEAQ (reference sequence). The length of the CDR3 is 16 residues. The J segment lost 10 bases and the V segment lost 5 bases, leaving 17 bases of the junction unmatched.

This chain connects TRBV5-6 to TRBJ2-7, with TRBD2 as a possible D gene (6 bases). The V end was cut by 3 bases, the J end by 6 bases, with 19 bases between. The CDR3 spans 15 residues. From germline, CDR1 is SGHDT and CDR2 YYEEEE. For the CDR3, the DNA is TGTGCCAGCAGCTACCCGGGACTTACAGTCAGCGAGCAGTACTTC. It specifies CASSYPGLTVSEQYF.

This clone turned up a few times. The chain joins TRBV9 to TRBJ2-2; tentative D call: TRBD1 (5 bases). From germline, CDR1 is SGDLS and CDR2 YYNGEE. The CDR3 is 16 residues long. V lost 0 bases and J 1 base, leaving 10 bases between the germline ends. CDR3 coding DNA: TGTGCCAGCAGCGTAGCTCTCCAGGGGAACACCGGGGAGCTGTTTTTT. Amino acids: CASSVALQGNTGELFF.

The chain is built from TRBV27 and TRBJ1-3; possibly TRBD1 for D (5 bases). Trimming cost V 5 bases and J 4 bases, with 15 bases left between them. The germline V gene encodes CDR1 MNHEY and CDR2 SMNVEV (reference sequence). There are 15 residues in the CDR3. This CDR3 reads CASSPRGRVGNTIYF. CDR3 nucleotide sequence: TGTGCCAGCAGTCCCAGAGGCAGGGTGGGAAACACCATATATTTT.

This clone was seen once. The rearrangement joins TRBV18 to TRBJ2-7, with 7 bases matching TRBD2. CDR1 is KGHSH and CDR2 is LQKENI in the germline V gene. The CDR3 extends over 15 amino acids. V gave up 3 bases and J gave up 7 bases; unmatched junction bases: 12. The CDR3 DNA sequence: TGTGCCAGCTCACCTCTAGGGAGGGCAGTTGGTGAGCAGTACTTC. Translating it yields CASSPLGRAVGEQYF.

This clone was found a few times. The V gene is TRBV13, the J gene TRBJ2-2; the match to TRBD1 covers 7 bases. Germline CDR1 and CDR2: PRHDT and FYEKMQ (reference sequence). This CDR3 spans 18 amino acids. With 6 bases clipped from V and 0 bases from J, the junction kept 13 bases outside the gene matches. CDR3 in DNA: TGTGCCAGCAGGCCAAAGGGGGCGGGTATGTCGAACACCGGGGAGCTGTTTTTT. Amino acid sequence: CASRPKGAGMSNTGELFF.

This sequence joins TRBV2 and TRBJ2-1; D not resolved. The CDR3 consists of 10 residues. V shed 5 bases and J shed 8 bases, with 4 bases lying between them. Germline V gene data show CDR1 as SNHLY and CDR2 as FYNNEI. The CDR3 bases are TGTGCCAGCAGTAGTTATGAGCAGTTCTTC. It specifies CASSSYEQFF.

The chain has TRBV27 and TRBJ2-7; 9 nucleotides match TRBD1. The CDR3 totals 13 residues. The germline CDR1 and CDR2 sequences are MNHEY and SMNVEV (reference sequence). The ends lost 7 bases at V and 7 bases at J; junction bases unmatched: 8. The CDR3 protein is CASNGQGRGEQYF. The CDR3 region has the DNA TGTGCCAGCAATGGACAGGGGCGAGGTGAGCAGTACTTC.

This clone has only one observation. The V gene is TRBV19, the J gene TRBJ2-5; a possible D gene is TRBD1 (6 bases). The germline CDR1 and CDR2 sequences are LNHDA and SQIVND (reference sequence). V was cut by 3 bases and J by 5 bases, with 16 bases left in between. The CDR3 covers 15 residues. In nucleotides, the CDR3 is TGTGCCAGTAGTATGCAAGGGCAGGGGTCGGAGACCCAGTACTTC. The encoded protein is CASSMQGQGSETQYF.

The CDR3 region has the DNA TGTGCCAGCAGCCCTCCAACAGGGGGCACCTACAATGAGCAGTTCTTC. It encodes CASSPPTGGTYNEQFF. The chain links TRBV5-4 to TRBJ2-1; 9 positions match TRBD1. Germline trimming cut 4 bases from V and 2 bases from J; bases unmatched to any gene: 7. CDR3 length: 16 amino acids. The germline CDR1 and CDR2 sequences are SGHNT and YYREEE (reference sequence).

The chain has TRBV5-1 and TRBJ2-7, with 7 bases fitting TRBD1. There are 15 residues in the CDR3. The V gene's germline CDR1 is SGHRS and CDR2 YFSETQ. V dropped 7 bases and J dropped 5; count of bases not matched to a gene: 15. CDR3 loop: CASESGGPRGHEQYF. The CDR3, as DNA: TGCGCCAGCGAAAGTGGTGGGCCAAGGGGGCACGAGCAGTACTTC.

The J gene is TRBJ2-7, the V gene TRBV6-1; TRBD1 aligns across 7 bases. Germline trimming cut 3 bases from V and 3 bases from J; bases unmatched to any gene: 2. Germline assignment: CDR1 MNHNS and CDR2 SASEGT. The length of the CDR3 is 13 residues. CDR3 region: CASSEGQYYEQYF. The DNA of the CDR3 is TGTGCCAGCAGTGAGGGACAGTACTACGAGCAGTACTTC.

This clone has more than one count but fewer than ten. This rearrangement joins TRBV9 to TRBJ1-1, with D unclear. Germline CDR1 reads SGDLS; CDR2 reads YYNGEE. V dropped 0 bases and J dropped 5 bases, with 14 bases sitting between them. The CDR3 length is 15 residues. CDR3 coding DNA: TGTGCCAGCAGCGTAGTGTCGGGAGGAATTACTGAAGCTTTCTTT. Translated, it gives CASSVVSGGITEAFF. The variable domain in full, with the rest retrieved from reference TRBV9 and TRBJ1-1, is DSGVTQTPKHLITATGQRVTLRCSPRSGDLSVYWYQQSLDQGLQFLIQYYNGEERAKGNILERFSAQQFPDLHSELNLSSLELGDSALYFCASSVVSGGITEAFFGQGTRLTVV.

The V call is TRBV25-1, the J call TRBJ2-6; unclear D gene. Germline-derived CDR1 and CDR2 are MGHDK and SYGVNS. This CDR3 comprises 17 residues. The V gene lost 2 bases and the J gene lost 5 bases, with 16 bases spanning the gap. The CDR3 here is CASSERRPGNWANVLTF. CDR3 nucleotides: TGTGCCAGCAGTGAACGCAGACCCGGCAACTGGGCCAACGTCCTGACTTTC. The whole variable domain, remainder taken from reference TRBV25-1 and TRBJ2-6, is EADIYQTPRYLVIGTGKKITLECSQTMGHDKMYWYQQDPGMELHLIHYSYGVNSTEKGDLSSESTVSRIRTEHFPLTLESARPSHTSQYLCASSERRPGNWANVLTFGAGSRLTVL.

The chain joins TRBV28 to TRBJ1-5, with D hard to call. CDR3 length: 17 residues. Germline lookup yields CDR1 MDHEN and CDR2 SYDVKM. V was trimmed by 4 bases and J by 0 bases, leaving 16 bases between them. The DNA for the CDR3 is TGTGCCAGCAGTTCCGTGGGAGAGGGAAATAGCAATCAGCCCCAGCATTTT. It translates to CASSSVGEGNSNQPQHF. The whole variable domain, filled in from reference TRBV28 and TRBJ1-5, reads DVKVTQSSRYLVKRTGEKVFLECVQDMDHENMFWYRQDPGLGLRLIYFSYDVKMKEKGDIPEGYSVSREKKERFSLILESASTNQTSMYLCASSSVGEGNSNQPQHFGDGTRLSIL.

The rearrangement joins TRBV5-4 to TRBJ2-3; D gene ambiguous. V lost 0 bases and J lost 2, with 7 bases in between. This CDR3 is built from 14 residues. CDR1 is SGHNT and CDR2 is YYREEE in the germline V gene (reference sequence). The DNA of the CDR3 is TGTGCCAGCAGCTTGGCGCCCCTCACAGATACGCAGTATTTT. It encodes CASSLAPLTDTQYF.

The chain couples TRBV7-2 to TRBJ2-5; 7 nucleotides align to TRBD1. The CDR3 loop spans 16 amino acids. Germline V gene sequence: CDR1 SGHTA, CDR2 FQGNSA. V trimming: 2 bases; J trimming: 2 bases; junction bases outside the gene matches: 8. The CDR3 loop is CASSLRIPGQQETQYF. CDR3 in DNA: TGTGCCAGCAGCTTACGCATCCCGGGACAGCAAGAGACCCAGTACTTC.